A selection of T cell receptor beta chains follows, all from one sample in a study of Graves' ophthalmopathy and Graves' hyperthyroidism. TCRdb processed the multiplex PCR reads anew with MiXCR; each CDR3 protein has one entry. Here the sample spans 45,000 to 60,000 distinct CDR3 sequences, less than 65% being singletons. Sequenced: peripheral blood. These receptors were obtained from an adult woman with Graves' ophthalmopathy. Both conserved end residues are trimmed from each CDR3. Rows give clone size only sometimes, using once, few, many, or a class for an expanded clone.

size: many; J: TRBJ2-3; V: TRBV7-9; CDR3: ASSFLAASTDTQY
size: many; J: TRBJ2-3; V: TRBV3-1; CDR3: ASSHGSTDTQY
size: .; J: TRBJ2-7; V: TRBV7-3; CDR3: ASSRNGQSSYEQY
size: many; J: TRBJ1-5; V: TRBV9; CDR3: ASSVGPGHQPQH
size: once; J: TRBJ2-2; V: TRBV6-1; CDR3: ASSIAGEVGDRNTGELF
size: .; J: TRBJ2-1; V: TRBV5-1; CDR3: ASSSGLGPHDEQF
size: many; J: TRBJ2-3; V: TRBV7-9; CDR3: ASSPKLTSGKPDTQY
size: .; J: TRBJ2-3; V: TRBV20-1; CDR3: SARETCGLSDTQY
size: .; J: TRBJ2-3; V: TRBV11-2; CDR3: ASRSASGRAADTQY
size: once; J: TRBJ1-3; V: TRBV5-1; CDR3: ASSWDRAGNTIY
size: .; J: TRBJ2-7; V: TRBV29-1; CDR3: SVPRSGYEQY
size: .; J: TRBJ1-1; V: TRBV5-1; CDR3: ASSLVWMNTEAF
size: many; J: TRBJ2-1; V: TRBV24-1; CDR3: ATSEPGSNEQF
size: .; J: TRBJ2-1; V: TRBV7-9; CDR3: ASSYLTSGGLNEQF
size: .; J: TRBJ2-1; V: TRBV30; CDR3: AWTSLAQLPYNEQF
size: once; J: TRBJ1-4; V: TRBV7-2; CDR3: ASSPHSGDSEKLF
size: .; J: TRBJ2-2; V: TRBV20-1; CDR3: SARLAGGGTGELF
size: many; J: TRBJ1-1; V: TRBV20-1; CDR3: SASGAWTEAF
size: .; J: TRBJ1-3; V: TRBV7-9; CDR3: ASMGQGNTIY
size: many; J: TRBJ2-7; V: TRBV5-1; CDR3: ASSDSVTYEQY
size: .; J: TRBJ2-6; V: TRBV7-2; CDR3: ASSSSGANVLT
size: many; J: TRBJ2-7; V: TRBV6-5; CDR3: ASSAERGSSYEQY
size: .; J: TRBJ2-6; V: TRBV10-3; CDR3: AISELDRANVLT
size: .; J: TRBJ2-7; V: TRBV20-1; CDR3: SASFRDEQY
size: many; J: TRBJ2-3; V: TRBV29-1; CDR3: SALAGAPDTQY
size: .; J: TRBJ1-2; V: TRBV7-8; CDR3: ASSPTGTVNYGYT
size: .; J: TRBJ2-1; V: TRBV6-5; CDR3: ASNGNKERF